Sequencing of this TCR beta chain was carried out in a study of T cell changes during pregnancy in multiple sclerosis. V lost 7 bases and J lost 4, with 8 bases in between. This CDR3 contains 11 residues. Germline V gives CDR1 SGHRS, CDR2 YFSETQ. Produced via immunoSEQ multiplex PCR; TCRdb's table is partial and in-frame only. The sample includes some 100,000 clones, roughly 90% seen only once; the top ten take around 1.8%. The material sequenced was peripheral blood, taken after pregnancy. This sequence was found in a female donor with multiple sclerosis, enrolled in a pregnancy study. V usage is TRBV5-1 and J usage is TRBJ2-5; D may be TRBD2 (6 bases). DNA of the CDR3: TGCGCCAGCGCGCGGGGAGAGACCCAGTACTTC. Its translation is CASARGETQYF.